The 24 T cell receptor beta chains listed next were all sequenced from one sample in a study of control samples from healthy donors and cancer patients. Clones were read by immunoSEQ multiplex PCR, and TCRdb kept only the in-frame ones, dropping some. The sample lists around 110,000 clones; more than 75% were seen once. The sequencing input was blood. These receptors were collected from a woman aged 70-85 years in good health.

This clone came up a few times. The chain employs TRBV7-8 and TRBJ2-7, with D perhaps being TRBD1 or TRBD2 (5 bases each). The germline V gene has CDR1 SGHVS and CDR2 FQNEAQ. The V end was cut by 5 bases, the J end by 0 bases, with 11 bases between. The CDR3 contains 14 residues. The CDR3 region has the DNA TGTGCCAGCAGCCACGGGACGGTCTCCTACGAGCAGTACTTC. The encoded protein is CASSHGTVSYEQYF.

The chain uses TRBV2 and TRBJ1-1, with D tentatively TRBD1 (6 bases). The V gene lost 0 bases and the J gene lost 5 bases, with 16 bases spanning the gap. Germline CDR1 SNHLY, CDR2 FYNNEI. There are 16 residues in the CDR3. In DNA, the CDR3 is TGTGCCAGCAGTGAAGCCGTACCGGGGGCGGCGACTGAAGCTTTCTTT. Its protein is CASSEAVPGAATEAFF.

DNA of the CDR3: TGTGCCAGCAGTTGGGGTGGCGTAGGGCGAGATGGCTACACCTTC. Protein product: CASSWGGVGRDGYTF. The chain has TRBV27 and TRBJ1-2; D not resolved. The V end was cut by 4 bases, the J end by 6 bases, with 18 bases between. The CDR3 has 15 residues. Germline V gene data show CDR1 as MNHEY and CDR2 as SMNVEV (reference sequence).

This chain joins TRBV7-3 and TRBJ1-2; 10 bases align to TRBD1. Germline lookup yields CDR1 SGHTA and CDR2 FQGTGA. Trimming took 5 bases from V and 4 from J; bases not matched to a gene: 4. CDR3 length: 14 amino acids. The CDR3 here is CASSTTGGSYGYTF. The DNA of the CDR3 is TGTGCCAGCAGCACGACAGGGGGCAGCTATGGCTACACCTTC.

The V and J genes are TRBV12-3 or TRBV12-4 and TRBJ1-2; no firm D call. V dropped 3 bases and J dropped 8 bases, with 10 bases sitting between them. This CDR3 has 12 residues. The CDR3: CASSLFAGGYTF. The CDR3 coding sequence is TGTGCCAGCAGTTTGTTCGCCGGCGGCTACACCTTC.

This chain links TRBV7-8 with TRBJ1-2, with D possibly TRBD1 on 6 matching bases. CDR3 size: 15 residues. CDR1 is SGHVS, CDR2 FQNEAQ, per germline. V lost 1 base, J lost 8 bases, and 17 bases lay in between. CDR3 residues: CASSLDSGGGRGYTF. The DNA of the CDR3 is TGTGCCAGCAGCTTAGACTCCGGGGGCGGGCGAGGCTACACCTTC.

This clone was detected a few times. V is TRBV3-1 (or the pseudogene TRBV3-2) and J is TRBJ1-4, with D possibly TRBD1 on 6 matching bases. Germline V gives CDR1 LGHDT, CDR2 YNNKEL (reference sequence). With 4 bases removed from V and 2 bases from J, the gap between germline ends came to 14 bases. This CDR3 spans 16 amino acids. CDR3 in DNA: TGTGCCAGCAGCCCCCGAGGACAGAGGACTAATGAAAAACTGTTTTTT. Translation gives CASSPRGQRTNEKLFF.

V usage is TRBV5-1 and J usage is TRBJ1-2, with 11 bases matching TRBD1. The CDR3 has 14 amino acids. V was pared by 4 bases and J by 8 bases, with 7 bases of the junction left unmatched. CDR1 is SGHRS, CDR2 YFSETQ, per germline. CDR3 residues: CASSRDRGVDGYTF. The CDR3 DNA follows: TGCGCCAGCAGCCGGGACAGGGGGGTAGACGGCTACACCTTC.

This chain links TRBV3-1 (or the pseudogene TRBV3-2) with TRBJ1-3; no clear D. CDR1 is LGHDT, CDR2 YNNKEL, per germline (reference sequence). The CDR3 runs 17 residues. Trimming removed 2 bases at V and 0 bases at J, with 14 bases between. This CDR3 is CASSQWGDFTSGNTIYF. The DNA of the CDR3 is TGTGCCAGCAGCCAATGGGGAGACTTCACCTCTGGAAACACCATATATTTT.

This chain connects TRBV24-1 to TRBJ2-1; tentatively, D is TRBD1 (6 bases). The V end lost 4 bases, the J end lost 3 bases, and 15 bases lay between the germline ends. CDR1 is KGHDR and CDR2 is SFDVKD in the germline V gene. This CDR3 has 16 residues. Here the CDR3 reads CATSDPGGPGYNEQFF. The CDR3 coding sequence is TGTGCCACCAGTGACCCTGGGGGCCCAGGCTACAATGAGCAGTTCTTC.

The CDR3 reads CASGNRDTKTQYF. For the CDR3, the DNA is TGTGCCAGCGGCAACAGGGACACGAAGACCCAGTACTTC. V usage is TRBV5-8 and J usage is TRBJ2-5; D possibly corresponds to TRBD1 (6 bases). The V end lost 7 bases, the J end lost 6 bases, and 16 bases lay between the germline ends. The CDR3 has 13 amino acids. CDR1 and CDR2 from the germline V gene are SGHTS and YDEGEE.

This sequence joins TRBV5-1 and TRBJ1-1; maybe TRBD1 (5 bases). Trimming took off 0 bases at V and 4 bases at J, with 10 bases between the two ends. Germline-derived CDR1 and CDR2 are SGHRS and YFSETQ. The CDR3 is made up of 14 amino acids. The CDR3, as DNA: TGCGCCAGCAGCTTGGAGCCAGGGCCCACTGAAGCTTTCTTT. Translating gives CASSLEPGPTEAFF. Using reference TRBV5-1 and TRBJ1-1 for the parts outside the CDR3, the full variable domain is KAGVTQTPRYLIKTRGQQVTLSCSPISGHRSVSWYQQTPGQGLQFLFEYFSETQRNKGNFPGRFSGRQFSNSRSEMNVSTLELGDSALYLCASSLEPGPTEAFFGQGTRLTVV.

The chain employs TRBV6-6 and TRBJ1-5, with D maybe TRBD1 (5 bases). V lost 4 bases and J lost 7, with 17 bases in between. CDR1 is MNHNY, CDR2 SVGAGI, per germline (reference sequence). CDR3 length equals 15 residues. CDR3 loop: CASSSAGGAEQPQHF. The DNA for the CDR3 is TGTGCCAGCAGTTCTGCCGGAGGGGCAGAGCAGCCCCAGCATTTT.

The CDR3 protein is CASSMRGGTWDSPLHF. Here the CDR3 DNA reads TGTGCCAGCAGCATGAGAGGGGGGACGTGGGATTCACCCCTCCACTTT. The rearrangement uses TRBV14 and TRBJ1-6; a possible D gene is TRBD1 (6 bases). With 5 bases removed from V and 8 bases from J, the gap between germline ends came to 19 bases. In germline, CDR1 is SGHDN, CDR2 FVKESK. The CDR3 covers 16 residues.

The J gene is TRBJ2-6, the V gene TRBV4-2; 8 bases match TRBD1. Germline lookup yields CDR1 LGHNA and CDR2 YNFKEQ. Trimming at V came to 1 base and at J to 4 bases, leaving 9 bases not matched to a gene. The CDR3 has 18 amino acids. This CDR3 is CASSQGPQGAGGANVLTF. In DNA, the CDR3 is TGTGCCAGCAGCCAAGGTCCCCAGGGGGCGGGAGGGGCCAACGTCCTGACTTTC.

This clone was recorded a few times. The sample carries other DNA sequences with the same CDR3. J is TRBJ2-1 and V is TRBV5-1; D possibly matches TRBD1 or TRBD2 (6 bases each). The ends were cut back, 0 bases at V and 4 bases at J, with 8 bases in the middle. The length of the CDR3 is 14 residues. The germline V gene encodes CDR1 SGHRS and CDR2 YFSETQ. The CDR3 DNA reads TGCGCCAGCAGCTTGGAAGGGGGGTACAATGAGCAGTTCTTC. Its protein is CASSLEGGYNEQFF. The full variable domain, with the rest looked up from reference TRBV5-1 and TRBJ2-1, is KAGVTQTPRYLIKTRGQQVTLSCSPISGHRSVSWYQQTPGQGLQFLFEYFSETQRNKGNFPGRFSGRQFSNSRSEMNVSTLELGDSALYLCASSLEGGYNEQFFGPGTRLTVL.

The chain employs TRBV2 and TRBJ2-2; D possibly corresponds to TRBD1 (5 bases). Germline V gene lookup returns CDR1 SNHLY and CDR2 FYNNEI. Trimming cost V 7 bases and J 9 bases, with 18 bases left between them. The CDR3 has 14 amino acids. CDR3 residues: CASTRRRDPRELFF. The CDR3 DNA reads TGTGCCAGCACGAGGCGCAGGGATCCTCGGGAGCTGTTTTTT.

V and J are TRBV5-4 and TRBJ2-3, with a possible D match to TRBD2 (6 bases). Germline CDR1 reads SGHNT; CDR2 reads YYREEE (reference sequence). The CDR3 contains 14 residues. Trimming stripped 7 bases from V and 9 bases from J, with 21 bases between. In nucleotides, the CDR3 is TGTGCCAGCGGGGCCCTCCCGGGGGACGGGACGCAGTATTTT. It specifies CASGALPGDGTQYF.

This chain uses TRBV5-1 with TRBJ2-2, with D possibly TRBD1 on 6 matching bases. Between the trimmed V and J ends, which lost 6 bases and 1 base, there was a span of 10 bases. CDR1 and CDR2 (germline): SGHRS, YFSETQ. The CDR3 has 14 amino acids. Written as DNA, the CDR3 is TGCGCCAGCACCGAGGGGGTGAACACCGGGGAGCTGTTTTTT. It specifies CASTEGVNTGELFF.

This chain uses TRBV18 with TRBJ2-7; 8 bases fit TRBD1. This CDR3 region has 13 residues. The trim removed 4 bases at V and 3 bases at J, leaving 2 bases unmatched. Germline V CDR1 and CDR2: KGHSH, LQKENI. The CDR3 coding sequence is TGTGCCAGCTCACTGGGACAGGACTACGAGCAGTACTTC. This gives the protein CASSLGQDYEQYF.

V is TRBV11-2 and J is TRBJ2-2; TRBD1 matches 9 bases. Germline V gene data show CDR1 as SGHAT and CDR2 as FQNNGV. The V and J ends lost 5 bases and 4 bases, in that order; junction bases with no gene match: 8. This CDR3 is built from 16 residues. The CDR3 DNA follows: TGTGCCAGCAGCCCGAACAGGGGGCAAGGCACCGGGGAGCTGTTTTTT. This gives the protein CASSPNRGQGTGELFF.

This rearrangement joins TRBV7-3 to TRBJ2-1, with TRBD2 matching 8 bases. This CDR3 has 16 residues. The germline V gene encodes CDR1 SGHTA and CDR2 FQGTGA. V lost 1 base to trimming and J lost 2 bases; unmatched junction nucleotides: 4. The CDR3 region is CASSLIAGGTYNEQFF. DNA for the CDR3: TGTGCCAGCAGCTTAATTGCGGGGGGAACCTACAATGAGCAGTTCTTC.

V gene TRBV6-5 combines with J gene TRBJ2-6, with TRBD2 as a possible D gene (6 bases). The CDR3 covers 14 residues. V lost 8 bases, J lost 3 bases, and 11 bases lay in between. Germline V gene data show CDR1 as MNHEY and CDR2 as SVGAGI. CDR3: CASSKAGGANVLTF. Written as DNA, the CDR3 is TGTGCCAGCTCAAAAGCGGGTGGGGCCAACGTCCTGACTTTC.

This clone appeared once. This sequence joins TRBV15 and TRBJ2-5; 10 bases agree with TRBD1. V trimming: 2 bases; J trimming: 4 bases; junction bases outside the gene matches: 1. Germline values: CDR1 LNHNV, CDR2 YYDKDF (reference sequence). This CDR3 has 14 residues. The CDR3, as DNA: TGTGCCACCAGCAGACGACAGGGGGCAGAGACCCAGTACTTC. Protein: CATSRRQGAETQYF.